This T cell receptor beta chain was found in a study of blood T cell repertoires in COVID-19. About the research overall: Donors in the United States, Italy and Spain gave samples during acute or convalescent COVID-19. T cells, B-cell-depleted T cells, or PBMCs provided the cDNA or gDNA that served as material.

This CDR3 has 15 amino acids. Trimming left V 4 bases short and J 6 bases short, with 15 bases between. Per germline, CDR1 MNHEY and CDR2 SVGAGI. In the original analysis: Researchers report that nucleated cell counts were estimated from reference gene primer amplification. Profiled with immunoSEQ multiplex PCR; TCRdb holds only in-frame clones, not every one. The V and J calls and clone size were taken over from that table, and D and trimming were inferred from the DNA. The table has over 350,000 clones, approximately 90% seen once. Material for sequencing was peripheral blood. The clonotype originates from a woman aged 25 to 39 with active or convalescent COVID-19. The chain links TRBV6-5 to TRBJ1-4; D might be TRBD1 (6 bases). CDR3 in DNA: TGTGCCAGCAGTTCCCTAAGGGGGGGGGATGAAAAACTGTTTTTT. Translated: CASSSLRGGDEKLFF.